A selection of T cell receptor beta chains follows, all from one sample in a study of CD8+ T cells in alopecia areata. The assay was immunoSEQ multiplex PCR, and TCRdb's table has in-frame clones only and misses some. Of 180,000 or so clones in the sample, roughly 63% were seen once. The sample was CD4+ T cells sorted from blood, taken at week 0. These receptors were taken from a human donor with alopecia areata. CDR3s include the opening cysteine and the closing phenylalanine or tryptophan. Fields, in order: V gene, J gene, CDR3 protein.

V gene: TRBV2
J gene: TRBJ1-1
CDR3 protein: CATAGEARSEAFF

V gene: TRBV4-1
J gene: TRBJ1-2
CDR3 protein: CASSQDEGADTYGYTF

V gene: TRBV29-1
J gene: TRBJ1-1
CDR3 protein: CSVDGPGNTEAFF

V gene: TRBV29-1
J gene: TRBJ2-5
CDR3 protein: CSFGQGETQYF

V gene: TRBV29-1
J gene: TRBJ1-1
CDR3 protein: CSVVLGKGTEAFF

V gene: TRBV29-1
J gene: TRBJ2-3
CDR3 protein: CSVVAYSSTDTQYF

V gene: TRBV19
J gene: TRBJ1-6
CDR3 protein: CASLHPGPNSPLHF

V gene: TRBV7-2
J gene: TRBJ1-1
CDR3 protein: CASSLESNTEAFF

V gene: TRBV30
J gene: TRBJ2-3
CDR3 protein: CAWSGGGVRTDTQYF

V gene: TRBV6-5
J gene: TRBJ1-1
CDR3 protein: CASSRQGGTEAFF

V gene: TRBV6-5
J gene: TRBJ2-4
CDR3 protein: CASSRRDGNIQYF

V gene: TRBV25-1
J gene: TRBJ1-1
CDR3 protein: CASSESTGLVAFF

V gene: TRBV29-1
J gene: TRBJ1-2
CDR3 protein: CSVGGTGYGYTF